The 27 T cell receptor beta chains in this list originate from one sample, sequenced in a study of T-cell reconstitution after alpha-beta-depleted transplantation in children. Construction of the TCRbeta library involved unique molecular identifiers. Each CDR3 protein gets one entry after TCRdb re-called the PCR reads with MiXCR. The data hold 140,000 to 150,000 distinct CDR3 sequences, with 8.8% observed a single time. Material: PBMCs, mostly from graft donor cells, obtained 180 days after TCRalphabeta/CD19-depleted stem cell transplant. These receptors originate from a female patient under 10 years old who had a stem cell transplant for congenital amegakaryocytic thrombocytopenia, so the T cells may come from the graft donor.

There are many counts of this clonotype. The rearrangement links TRBV7-3 to TRBJ2-5, with D possibly matching TRBD2 (5 bases). The CDR3 loop spans 13 amino acids. The germline V and J ends were trimmed by 5 bases and 7 bases, with 14 bases remaining between them. CDR1 SGHTA and CDR2 FQGTGA come from the germline V gene. CDR3 nucleotides: TGTGCCAGCAGCCAATCGAGCGGAGGGACCCAGTACTTC. Protein sequence: CASSQSSGGTQYF. The whole variable domain, filled in from reference TRBV7-3 and TRBJ2-5, reads GAGVSQTPSNKVTEKGKYVELRCDPISGHTALYWYRQSLGQGPEFLIYFQGTGAADDSGLPNDRFFAVRPEGSVSTLKIQRTERGDSAVYLCASSQSSGGTQYFGPGTRLLVL.

The sample holds a few counts of this clonotype. This chain uses TRBV4-1 with TRBJ2-3; 11 bases map to TRBD2. Germline CDR1 and CDR2: MGHRA and YSYEKL. V was clipped by 2 bases and J by 6 bases; unmatched bases: 10. The CDR3 has 17 residues. This CDR3 is CASSQRETSGVRDTQYF. The CDR3 DNA sequence: TGCGCCAGCAGCCAACGCGAGACTAGCGGGGTCCGGGATACGCAGTATTTT.

This clonotype was detected a few times. The chain combines TRBV12-3 or TRBV12-4 with TRBJ2-5, with 8 bases aligning to TRBD2. V trimming: 5 bases; J trimming: 1 base; junction bases outside the gene matches: 3. This CDR3 is built from 14 residues. In DNA, the CDR3 is TGTGCCAGCAGTACCGGGGGGGTCCAAGAGACCCAGTACTTC. Translated: CASSTGGVQETQYF.

This clonotype was seen many times. The gene calls are TRBV29-1 and TRBJ2-1; D remains ambiguous. Trimming shortened V by 3 bases and J by 7 bases, and 13 bases separated the two germline ends. CDR1 is SQVTM, CDR2 ANQGSEA, per germline. The CDR3 runs 13 residues. The CDR3 DNA reads TGCAGCGTTGACGCTCCGAAAGGGAATGAGCAGTTCTTC. It translates to CSVDAPKGNEQFF.

The rearrangement links TRBV4-1 to TRBJ2-3, with D tentatively TRBD2 (6 bases). The CDR3 loop spans 17 amino acids. Between the trimmed V and J ends, which lost 0 bases and 11 bases, there was a span of 24 bases. Germline values: CDR1 MGHRA, CDR2 YSYEKL. The CDR3 nucleotides are TGCGCCAGCAGCCAAGATGAGGGTAGCGGCACGGGGAGTGTGCAGTATTTT. This translates into CASSQDEGSGTGSVQYF.

Only a few counts were recorded for this clonotype. This rearrangement joins TRBV5-6 to TRBJ2-1, with 12 bases fitting TRBD2. After removal of 0 bases from V and 7 bases from J, the junction contained 14 bases not matched to a gene. The germline V gene has CDR1 SGHDT and CDR2 YYEEEE. The CDR3 runs 19 residues. CDR3 sequence: CASSLVRGLAGGPVNEQFF. For the CDR3, the DNA is TGTGCCAGCAGCTTGGTACGGGGTCTAGCGGGAGGGCCGGTAAATGAGCAGTTCTTC.

This clonotype has a count of ten or more. The V call is TRBV10-3, the J call TRBJ2-2; perhaps TRBD2 as D (5 bases). This CDR3 region has 14 residues. Trimming cost V 4 bases and J 1 base, with 7 bases left between them. Looked up from germline, CDR1 is ENHRY and CDR2 is SYGVKD. The CDR3, as DNA: TGTGCCATCAGTGGAGGGAAGAACACCGGGGAGCTGTTTTTT. It encodes CAISGGKNTGELFF.

This clonotype was counted many times. V and J are TRBV2 and TRBJ1-1; tentative D call: TRBD1 (6 bases). Germline CDR1 and CDR2: SNHLY and FYNNEI. The CDR3 covers 14 residues. V dropped 6 bases and J dropped 6 bases, with 17 bases sitting between them. The CDR3 DNA sequence: TGTGCCAGCAGGTACAGGGTTGAGGGGGCTGAAGCTTTCTTT. Protein: CASRYRVEGAEAFF.

Turning to this clonotype: A read error is possible here, since a much larger clone lies one base away. This chain uses TRBV4-2 with TRBJ2-5; a weak D match, TRBD2 (5 bases). Germline lookup yields CDR1 LGHNA and CDR2 YNFKEQ. The CDR3 spans 15 residues. Trimming pared 1 base from V and 2 bases from J, leaving 11 bases between. CDR3 protein: CASSQAGSQQETQYF. The CDR3 nucleotides are TGTGCCAGCAGCCAAGCGGGGAGCCAACAAGAGACCCAGTACTTC.

This clonotype has at least ten counts. The V gene is TRBV4-2, the J gene TRBJ2-7; D is unresolved. This CDR3 is 15 amino acids long. V shed 0 bases and J shed 2 bases, with 11 bases lying between them. Per germline, CDR1 LGHNA and CDR2 YNFKEQ. Written as DNA, the CDR3 is TGTGCCAGCAGCCAAGACTTCCCTTCAACCTACGAGCAGTACTTC. Translation gives CASSQDFPSTYEQYF.

This clonotype was recorded many times. This chain joins TRBV10-3 and TRBJ2-2; possibly TRBD1 or TRBD2 for D (5 bases each). This CDR3 spans 14 amino acids. Germline CDR1 is ENHRY and CDR2 is SYGVKD. V was shortened by 6 bases and J by 6 bases, with 14 bases between the two germline ends. CDR3 region: CAIRTGPHAGELFF. The CDR3 region has the DNA TGTGCCATCAGGACGGGACCCCATGCCGGGGAGCTGTTTTTT.

This clonotype appeared a few times. The chain has TRBV3-1 and TRBJ2-1, with TRBD2 matching over 9 bases. The CDR3 extends over 17 amino acids. The V gene's germline CDR1 is LGHDT and CDR2 YNNKEL (reference sequence). V dropped 0 bases and J dropped 6; count of bases not matched to a gene: 9. The CDR3: CASSQDWRLAAFNEQFF. The CDR3 bases are TGTGCCAGCAGCCAAGATTGGCGACTAGCGGCCTTCAATGAGCAGTTCTTC.

This clonotype appeared many times. The V and J genes are TRBV5-6 and TRBJ2-2, with TRBD1 as a possible D gene (5 bases). CDR3 size: 16 residues. The germline gives CDR1 SGHDT, CDR2 YYEEEE. Between the trimmed V and J ends, which lost 2 bases and 2 bases, there was a span of 13 bases. The chain's CDR3 is CASSFPLGVNTGELFF. The CDR3 bases are TGTGCCAGCAGCTTTCCCCTAGGGGTAAACACCGGGGAGCTGTTTTTT.

The chain is built from TRBV3-1 and TRBJ1-2; TRBD1 agrees at 12 bases. This CDR3 has 17 residues. V lost 2 bases and J lost 3; bases outside the gene matches: 7. Germline CDR1 is LGHDT and CDR2 is YNNKEL (reference sequence). CDR3 sequence reads: CASSQLRDRGRDYGYTF. CDR3 nucleotides: TGTGCCAGCAGCCAACTCCGGGACAGGGGGCGCGACTATGGCTACACCTTC. Full variable domain (rest looked up from reference TRBV3-1 and TRBJ1-2): DTAVSQTPKYLVTQMGNDKSIKCEQNLGHDTMYWYKQDSKKFLKIMFSYNNKELIINETVPNRFSPKSPDKAHLNLHINSLELGDSAVYFCASSQLRDRGRDYGYTFGSGTRLTVV.

With regard to this clonotype: Since a much larger clone is just one base distant, this may be a read error. This chain links TRBV3-1 with TRBJ1-4, with D possibly TRBD1 on 6 matching bases. Between the trimmed V and J ends, which lost 8 bases and 8 bases, there was a span of 18 bases. This CDR3 is 14 amino acids long. The germline V gene encodes CDR1 LGHDT and CDR2 YNNKEL (reference sequence). CDR3 protein: CASGPQEDREKLFF. The CDR3 nucleotides read TGTGCCAGCGGCCCACAGGAGGACAGAGAAAAACTGTTTTTT.

V usage is TRBV18 and J usage is TRBJ1-5; D is uncertain. Trimming stripped 3 bases from V and 7 bases from J, with 13 bases between. Germline V gene data show CDR1 as KGHSH and CDR2 as LQKENI. This CDR3 region has 14 residues. CDR3 residues: CASSPPNIEQPQHF. The CDR3 DNA sequence: TGTGCCAGCTCACCCCCTAATATTGAGCAGCCCCAGCATTTT.

The CDR3 region has the DNA TGTGCCAGCAGCCAGGTAGTTCAGAAGACCCAGTACTTC. Its translation is CASSQVVQKTQYF. V is TRBV3-1 and J is TRBJ2-5, with D hard to call. With 3 bases removed from V and 6 bases from J, the gap between germline ends came to 11 bases. The CDR3 has 13 amino acids. Germline V gives CDR1 LGHDT, CDR2 YNNKEL (reference sequence).

This clonotype was observed at least ten times. The chain joins TRBV29-1 to TRBJ1-1; no definite D call. Germline V lookup: CDR1 SQVTM, CDR2 ANQGSEA. V was clipped by 3 bases and J by 7 bases, with 6 bases between them. This CDR3 region has 10 residues. DNA for the CDR3: TGCAGCGTTGACGGGAGTGAAGCTTTCTTT. Translating gives CSVDGSEAFF.

V is TRBV7-9 and J is TRBJ2-2; 7 bases fit TRBD1. The ends lost 1 base at V and 6 bases at J; junction bases unmatched: 11. Germline CDR1 and CDR2: SEHNR and FQNEAQ (reference sequence). The CDR3 is 17 amino acids. This CDR3 is CASSLGWRQGISGELFF. CDR3 in DNA: TGTGCCAGCAGCTTAGGATGGAGACAGGGTATATCCGGGGAGCTGTTTTTT.

This clonotype was detected ten times or more. J is TRBJ2-7 and V is TRBV5-1, with 10 bases aligning to TRBD2. The CDR3 spans 14 residues. The V gene's germline CDR1 is SGHRS and CDR2 YFSETQ. V trimming: 4 bases; J trimming: 7 bases; junction bases outside the gene matches: 8. CDR3 in amino acids: CASSEREGTYEQYF. In nucleotides, the CDR3 is TGCGCCAGCAGCGAGCGGGAGGGGACTTATGAGCAGTACTTC.

This clonotype was found a few times. This chain links TRBV12-3 or TRBV12-4 with TRBJ1-5; D not resolved. V shed 6 bases and J shed 4 bases, with 13 bases lying between them. CDR3 length equals 14 residues. The CDR3 loop is CASSPGGRNQPQHF. CDR3 DNA sequence: TGTGCCAGCAGCCCGGGTGGGAGGAATCAGCCCCAGCATTTT.

This clonotype was detected ten times or more. The chain uses TRBV27 and TRBJ2-5; 7 bases fit TRBD1. This CDR3 contains 14 residues. CDR1 MNHEY and CDR2 SMNVEV come from the germline V gene (reference sequence). V shed 5 bases and J 4 bases; nucleotides not matched to a gene: 7. The CDR3 sequence is CASSLTGVVETQYF. In DNA, the CDR3 is TGTGCCAGCAGTCTCACAGGGGTGGTAGAGACCCAGTACTTC.

The table lists this clonotype with many counts. The chain has TRBV20-1 and TRBJ1-3; no reliable D call. The V end was cut by 5 bases, the J end by 1 base, with 9 bases between. The CDR3 totals 13 residues. Germline lookup yields CDR1 DFQATT and CDR2 SNEGSKA (reference sequence). The CDR3 region is CSALIGSGNTIYF. The CDR3 DNA is TGCAGTGCTCTTATAGGTTCTGGAAACACCATATATTTT.

This clonotype was detected many times. The chain joins TRBV15 to TRBJ2-5; 8 nucleotides line up with TRBD1. V lost 6 bases to trimming and J lost 12 bases; unmatched junction nucleotides: 12. The CDR3 is made up of 13 amino acids. CDR1 is LNHNV and CDR2 is YYDKDF in the germline V gene (reference sequence). Written as DNA, the CDR3 is TGTGCCACCAGGAAGGATATGGCGGGACAGGAGTACTTC. Its protein is CATRKDMAGQEYF.

This clonotype came up many times. The V call is TRBV29-1, the J call TRBJ2-5; 10 nucleotides line up with TRBD1. The CDR3 has 12 residues. V dropped 7 bases and J dropped 3; count of bases not matched to a gene: 2. Germline assignment: CDR1 SQVTM and CDR2 ANQGSEA. DNA for the CDR3: TGCAGCGGGGGGACAGGGGAAGAGACCCAGTACTTC. Its protein is CSGGTGEETQYF.

This clonotype was detected ten times or more. The rearrangement uses TRBV20-1 and TRBJ1-6; TRBD1 might be the D (5 bases). CDR1 and CDR2 (germline): DFQATT, SNEGSKA (reference sequence). The length of the CDR3 is 20 residues. Trimming left V 1 base short and J 0 bases short, with 22 bases between. DNA of the CDR3: TGCAGTGCTAGAGTGGGGTATGGTAATGGGGGTAACTCCTATAATTCACCCCTCCACTTT. It is translated as CSARVGYGNGGNSYNSPLHF.

The chain is built from TRBV5-1 and TRBJ2-3; 10 nucleotides align to TRBD1. The CDR3 is made up of 16 amino acids. CDR1 is SGHRS and CDR2 is YFSETQ in the germline V gene. J was trimmed by 10 bases and V by 5 bases; bases with no gene match: 16. The CDR3 DNA follows: TGCGCCAGCAGGTTGACAGGGGGCTTGTGGGGACCGGCGCAGTATTTT. This encodes CASRLTGGLWGPAQYF.